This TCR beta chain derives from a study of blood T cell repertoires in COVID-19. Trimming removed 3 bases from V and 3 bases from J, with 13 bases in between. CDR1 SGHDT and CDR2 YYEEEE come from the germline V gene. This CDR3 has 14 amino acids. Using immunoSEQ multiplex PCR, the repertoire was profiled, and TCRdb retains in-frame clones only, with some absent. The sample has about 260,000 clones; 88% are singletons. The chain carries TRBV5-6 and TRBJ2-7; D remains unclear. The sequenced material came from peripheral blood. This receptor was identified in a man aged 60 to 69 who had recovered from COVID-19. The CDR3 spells CASSSLVLNYEQYF. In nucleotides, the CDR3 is TGTGCCAGCAGCTCCCTGGTACTTAACTACGAGCAGTACTTC.